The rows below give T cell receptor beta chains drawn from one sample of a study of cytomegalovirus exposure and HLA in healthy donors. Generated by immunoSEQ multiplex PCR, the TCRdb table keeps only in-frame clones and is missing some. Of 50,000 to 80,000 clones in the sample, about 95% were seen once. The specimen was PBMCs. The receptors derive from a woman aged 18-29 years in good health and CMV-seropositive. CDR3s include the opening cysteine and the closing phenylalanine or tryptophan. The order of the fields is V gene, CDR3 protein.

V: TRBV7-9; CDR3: CASSLASGGHGYTF
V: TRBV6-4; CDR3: CASSSIGGFNEQFF
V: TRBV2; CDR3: CAGSWTAAKNIQYF
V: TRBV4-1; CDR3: CASSLMTSGYEQYF
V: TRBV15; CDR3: CATSRDPGVEKLFF
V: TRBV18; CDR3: CASSPRDTAYEQYF
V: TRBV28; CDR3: CASSLGGRGEQYF
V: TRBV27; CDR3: CASSSRRGQGYTEAFF
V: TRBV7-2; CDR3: CASSLDRRGLPYGCTF
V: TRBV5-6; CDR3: CASSLQGANYGYTF
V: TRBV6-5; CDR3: CASNGGGKEQYF
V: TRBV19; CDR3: CASSPETGNSPLHF
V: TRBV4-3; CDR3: CASSLSASGGAETQYF
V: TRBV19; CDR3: CASSNLGGTTASGNQPQHF
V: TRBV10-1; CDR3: CASSAYEPQHF
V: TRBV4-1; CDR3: CASSQVQGGGSYEQYF
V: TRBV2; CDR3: CASSVGDRDQETQYF
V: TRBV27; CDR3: CASNKAGGAIYNEQFF
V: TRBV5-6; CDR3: CASSWARDTQYF
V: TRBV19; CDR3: CASSSQGQVYEQYF
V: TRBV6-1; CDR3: CASSEVETGELFF
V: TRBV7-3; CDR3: CASSFESSGANVLTF
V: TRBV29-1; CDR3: CSATRSTYNEQFF
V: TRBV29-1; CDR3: CSVEPTGENYGYTF
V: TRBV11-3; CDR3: CASSPGRRGLTTDTQYF
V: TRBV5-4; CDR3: CASSSIGGGSDEQFF
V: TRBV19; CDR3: CASSIETFRQTRWSGNTIYF
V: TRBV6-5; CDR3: CASRQGTGRGKLFF
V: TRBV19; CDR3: CASSIPSGPSTDTQYF
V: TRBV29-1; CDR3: CSVEREGYEQYF
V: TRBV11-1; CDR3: CASSLRLGADGYTF
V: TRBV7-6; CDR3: CASSSGRGLGNEQFF
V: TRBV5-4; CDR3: CASSLATGASGYTF
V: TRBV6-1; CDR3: CASSALAGGLTNTGELFF
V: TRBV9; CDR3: CASSVRGEGTDTQYF
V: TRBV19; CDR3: CASSISGLSEGVNSPLHF
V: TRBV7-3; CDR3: CASSFGITSGELFF
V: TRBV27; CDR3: CASSSLRGQNIEDSEKLFF
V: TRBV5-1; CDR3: CASSSRTSGGYEQFF
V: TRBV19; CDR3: CASSIPGQGVFSPLHF
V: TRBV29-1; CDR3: CSVAQDRTGGYTF
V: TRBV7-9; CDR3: CASSPPHAGELFF
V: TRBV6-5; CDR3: CASSYGWQDSYNEQFF
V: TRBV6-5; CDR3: CASRPLGGDYGYTF
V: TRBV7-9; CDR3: CASSLALNEQFF